The 19 T cell receptor beta chains given below trace back to one sample, sequenced in a study of breast tumors, draining lymph nodes, adjacent tissues. A single record per CDR3 protein comes from TCRdb applying MiXCR to the multiplex PCR reads. The sample holds some 21,000 distinct CDR3 sequences, around 41% seen once. Sample: breast tumor tissue. The receptor set was obtained from a female donor with breast cancer. Some clones in this sample may be carry-over from other donors' samples.

This clonotype is medium-sized by share. J is TRBJ2-3 and V is TRBV24-1, with D perhaps matching TRBD2 (6 bases). The CDR3 loop spans 16 amino acids. V was clipped by 4 bases and J by 5 bases, with 18 bases between them. CDR1 KGHDR and CDR2 SFDVKD come from the germline V gene. CDR3 coding DNA: TGTGCCACCAGTGACCCCAGTCCTAGCGATGAAGATACGCAGTATTTT. This sequence encodes CATSDPSPSDEDTQYF.

This clonotype appeared many times. V and J are TRBV5-8 and TRBJ2-5, with unresolved D. The CDR3 totals 15 residues. Germline loops: CDR1 SGHTS, CDR2 YDEGEE. V dropped 0 bases and J dropped 1 base, with 10 bases sitting between them. This CDR3 reads CASSLAGTFQETQYF. The CDR3 region has the DNA TGTGCCAGCAGCTTGGCCGGTACATTCCAAGAGACCCAGTACTTC.

Comments on this clonotype: A read error may explain this, as a much larger clone is one base away. The chain combines TRBV7-2 with TRBJ2-1, with D perhaps TRBD2 (5 bases). Trimming pared 1 base from V and 5 bases from J, leaving 12 bases between. Germline CDR1 and CDR2: SGHTA and FQGNSA. The CDR3 covers 15 residues. The CDR3 DNA follows: TGTGCCAGCAGCTTAGAACTGGGAGCCCACAATGAGCAGTTCTTC. Translation gives CASSLELGAHNEQFF.

A remark on this clonotype: At one boundary the junction diverges from the germline segment, which might be a read error. The rearrangement links TRBV7-3 to TRBJ2-6; perhaps TRBD2 as D (7 bases). There are 13 residues in the CDR3. Germline CDR1 reads SGHTA; CDR2 reads FQGTGA. The CDR3 reads CASSLRGGNVLTF. The CDR3 nucleotides are TGTGCCAGCAGCCTGAGGGGGGGCAACGTCCTGACTTTC.

This clonotype appeared many times. J is TRBJ2-1 and V is TRBV7-9, with 12 bases that match TRBD2. V lost 0 bases and J lost 7; bases outside the gene matches: 7. The CDR3 contains 17 residues. The germline V gene encodes CDR1 SEHNR and CDR2 FQNEAQ (reference sequence). Here the CDR3 DNA reads TGTGCCAGCAGCTTAGCTCCGACTAGCGGGGGAAGGAATGAGCAGTTCTTC. Translation gives CASSLAPTSGGRNEQFF.

This clonotype was detected many times. This rearrangement joins TRBV4-1 to TRBJ1-5; the D is unclear. Germline assignment: CDR1 MGHRA and CDR2 YSYEKL. There are 15 residues in the CDR3. Trimming pared 1 base from V and 0 bases from J, leaving 7 bases between. CDR3 sequence (DNA): TGCGCCAGCAGCCAAGTTCAAGATAGCAATCAGCCCCAGCATTTT. It specifies CASSQVQDSNQPQHF.

Many counts were recorded for this clonotype. This chain uses TRBV7-2 with TRBJ1-5; no definite D call. V was clipped by 5 bases and J by 2 bases, with 7 bases between them. This CDR3 contains 13 residues. Germline CDR1 and CDR2: SGHTA and FQGNSA. CDR3 amino acids: CASSIRGNQPQHF. The CDR3 DNA follows: TGTGCCAGCAGCATCCGGGGCAATCAGCCCCAGCATTTT.

The rearrangement uses TRBV7-2 and TRBJ2-1, with D uncertain. The CDR3 is 16 amino acids. Germline values: CDR1 SGHTA, CDR2 FQGNSA. V lost 2 bases, J lost 9 bases, and 20 bases lay in between. The CDR3 DNA follows: TGTGCCAGCAGCTTACTGAAAGGTTCCCTCAGTGGTGAGCAGTTCTTC. Translating gives CASSLLKGSLSGEQFF.

This clonotype was recorded at least ten times. This chain uses TRBV7-2 with TRBJ2-5, with 7 bases identical to TRBD2. V was pared by 1 base and J by 4 bases, with 6 bases of the junction left unmatched. The V gene's germline CDR1 is SGHTA and CDR2 FQGNSA. This CDR3 spans 15 amino acids. The CDR3 DNA follows: TGTGCCAGCAGCTTAGAGGCGGGGGAGGGAGAGACCCAGTACTTC. Translated: CASSLEAGEGETQYF.

The sample holds many counts of this clonotype. The rearrangement uses TRBV20-1 and TRBJ1-6; D may be TRBD1 (5 bases). V shed 1 base and J shed 5 bases, with 12 bases lying between them. The CDR3 is made up of 15 amino acids. Per the germline V gene, CDR1 is DFQATT and CDR2 is SNEGSKA (reference sequence). The CDR3 DNA reads as TGCAGTGCTAGAGGCGGGGCGGTTGATAATTCACCCCTCCACTTT. Translated: CSARGGAVDNSPLHF.

This clonotype was recorded at least ten times. The genes are TRBV5-6 and TRBJ1-5, with D perhaps TRBD1 (6 bases). The CDR3 length is 15 residues. The V gene's germline CDR1 is SGHDT and CDR2 YYEEEE. Trimming shortened V by 4 bases and J by 6 bases, and 17 bases separated the two germline ends. The CDR3 coding sequence is TGTGCCAGCAGCACCCAGGGGTCAGGCGCTCAGCCCCAGCATTTT. It encodes CASSTQGSGAQPQHF.

CDR3 DNA: TGTGCCAGTAGTGATGGGAGCGCAACTAATGAAAAACTGTTTTTT. Its translation: CASSDGSATNEKLFF. The V and J genes are TRBV19 and TRBJ1-4; no reliable D call. This CDR3 region has 15 residues. The germline V and J ends were trimmed by 5 bases and 0 bases, with 10 bases remaining between them. Germline CDR1 LNHDA, CDR2 SQIVND (reference sequence).

This chain connects TRBV24-1 to TRBJ2-1; a possible D gene is TRBD2 (6 bases). The germline V and J ends were trimmed by 1 base and 5 bases, with 20 bases remaining between them. CDR3 length: 18 amino acids. Germline assignment: CDR1 KGHDR and CDR2 SFDVKD. The CDR3 region is CATSDLPTGGLRHNEQFF. The CDR3 DNA is TGTGCCACCAGTGATTTACCTACTGGAGGGCTCCGGCACAATGAGCAGTTCTTC.

The V gene is TRBV11-2, the J gene TRBJ2-7; 7 nucleotides agree with TRBD1. Looked up from germline, CDR1 is SGHAT and CDR2 is FQNNGV. V was clipped by 5 bases and J by 7 bases; unmatched bases: 11. The CDR3 runs 14 residues. CDR3 nucleotides: TGTGCCAGCAGCACTGTACAGGGGAAGCAGGAGCAGTACTTC. Translated: CASSTVQGKQEQYF. Complete variable domain (other parts from reference TRBV11-2 and TRBJ2-7): EAGVAQSPRYKIIEKRQSVAFWCNPISGHATLYWYQQILGQGPKLLIQFQNNGVVDDSQLPKDRFSAERLKGVDSTLKIQPAKLEDSAVYLCASSTVQGKQEQYFGPGTRLTVT.

The chain is built from TRBV10-3 and TRBJ2-3; D gene uncertain. V was shortened by 3 bases and J by 1 base, with 5 bases between the two germline ends. The length of the CDR3 is 13 residues. The germline V gene has CDR1 ENHRY and CDR2 SYGVKD. CDR3: CAISDRGTDTQYF. CDR3 bases: TGTGCCATCAGTGATCGAGGCACAGATACGCAGTATTTT.

This clonotype was seen more than once but under ten times. The chain joins TRBV6-2 or TRBV6-3 to TRBJ2-6; D gene unclear. From germline, CDR1 is MNHEY and CDR2 SVGEGT. V was pared by 3 bases and J by 4 bases, with 7 bases between. CDR3 length: 14 residues. CDR3 sequence reads: CASSYNLGANVLTF. The CDR3 region has the DNA TGTGCCAGCAGTTATAACCTAGGGGCCAACGTCCTGACTTTC.

Notes on this clonotype: Possible read error: a much larger clone is one base away. The V and J genes are TRBV11-2 and TRBJ1-2, with D uncertain. CDR1 and CDR2 from the germline V gene are SGHAT and FQNNGV. The CDR3 consists of 12 residues. V was shortened by 5 bases and J by 10 bases, with 14 bases between the two germline ends. The CDR3, as DNA: TGTGCCAGCAGCCTTAGGACGGACTCCTACACCTTC. Translated: CASSLRTDSYTF.

This clonotype was picked up many times. The V call is TRBV11-3, the J call TRBJ2-3; possibly TRBD2 for D (6 bases). The CDR3 spans 16 residues. Germline V gene lookup returns CDR1 SGHNT and CDR2 YENEEA. Trimming removed 1 base at V and 1 base at J, with 12 bases between. CDR3 sequence reads: CASSLGEAVGTDTQYF. In DNA, the CDR3 is TGTGCCAGCAGCTTAGGGGAGGCGGTGGGCACAGATACGCAGTATTTT.

Regarding this clonotype: At one end, the junction sequence differs from germline, possibly due to a read error. The V gene is TRBV25-1, the J gene TRBJ1-2; D may be TRBD1 (6 bases). The length of the CDR3 is 13 residues. Germline V lookup: CDR1 MGHDK, CDR2 SYGVNS. The CDR3 region is CASSEAGDYGYTF. The DNA for the CDR3 is TGTGCCAGCAGTGAGGCAGGGGACTACGGCTACACCTTC.